This T cell receptor (beta chain) appears in the sequencing data of a study of CD8 T cells in ankylosing spondylitis. TCRdb used MiXCR to reprocess the 5' RACE reads, holding one entry per CDR3 protein. Here the sample spans roughly 160,000 distinct CDR3 sequences, approximately 10% being singletons. Findings and limits, study-wide: With a CD8+ phenotype, disease-linked clones were relatively rare in peripheral blood.

Germline-derived CDR1 and CDR2 are LGHNA and YSLEER. This CDR3 is built from 13 residues. Between the trimmed V and J ends, which lost 0 bases and 7 bases, there was a span of 9 bases. Worth noting for this clonotype: Its target is unknown.

The sequenced sample was blood, either unsorted or a sorted T cell fraction (not recorded which). V is TRBV4-3 and J is TRBJ1-2; unclear D gene. The TCR comes from a female donor with ankylosing spondylitis or in good health (not recorded which). Here the CDR3 reads CASSQDLGGGYTF. The CDR3, as DNA: TGCGCCAGCAGCCAAGATCTCGGCGGTGGCTACACCTTC.